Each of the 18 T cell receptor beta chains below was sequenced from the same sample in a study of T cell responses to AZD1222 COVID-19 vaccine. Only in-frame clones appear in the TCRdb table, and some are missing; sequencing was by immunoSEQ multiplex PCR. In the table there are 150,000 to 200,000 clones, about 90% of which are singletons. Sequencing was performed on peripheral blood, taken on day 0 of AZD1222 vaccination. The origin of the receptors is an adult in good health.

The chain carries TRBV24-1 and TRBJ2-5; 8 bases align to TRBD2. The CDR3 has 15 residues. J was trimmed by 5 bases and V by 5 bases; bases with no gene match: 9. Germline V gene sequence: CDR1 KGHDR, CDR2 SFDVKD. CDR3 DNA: TGTGCCACCAGTGCCTTAGGGGCTAGCGGGGAGACCCAGTACTTC. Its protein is CATSALGASGETQYF.

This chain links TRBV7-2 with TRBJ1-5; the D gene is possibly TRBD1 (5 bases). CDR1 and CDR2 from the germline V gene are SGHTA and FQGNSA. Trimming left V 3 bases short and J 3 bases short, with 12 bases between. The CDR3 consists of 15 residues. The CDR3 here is CASSFPGGDNQPQHF. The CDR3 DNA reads TGTGCCAGCAGCTTCCCGGGGGGGGACAATCAGCCCCAGCATTTT.

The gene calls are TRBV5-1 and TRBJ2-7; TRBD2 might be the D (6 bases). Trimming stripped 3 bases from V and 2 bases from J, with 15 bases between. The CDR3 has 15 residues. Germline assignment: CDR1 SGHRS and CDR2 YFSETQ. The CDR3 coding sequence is TGCGCCAGCAGCTCGGCAGGGACTTCTACCTACGAGCAGTACTTC. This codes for CASSSAGTSTYEQYF.

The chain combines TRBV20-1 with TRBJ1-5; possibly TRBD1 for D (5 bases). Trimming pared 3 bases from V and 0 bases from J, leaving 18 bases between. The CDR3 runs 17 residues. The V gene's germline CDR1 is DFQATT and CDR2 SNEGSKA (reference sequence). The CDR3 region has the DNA TGCAGTGCTAGTAGTGGACATGCCCGGCGTAGCAATCAGCCCCAGCATTTT. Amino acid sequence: CSASSGHARRSNQPQHF.

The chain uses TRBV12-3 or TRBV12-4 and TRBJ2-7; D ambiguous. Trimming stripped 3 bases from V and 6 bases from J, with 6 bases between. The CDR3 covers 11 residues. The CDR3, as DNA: TGTGCCAGCAGTTTGTCGGGCGAGCAGTACTTC. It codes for CASSLSGEQYF.

The CDR3 region has the DNA TGTGCCAGCAGACCCCTTTTGTCCACTGAAGCTTTCTTT. Translated: CASRPLLSTEAFF. The chain employs TRBV6-5 and TRBJ1-1; D is unclear. The CDR3 spans 13 residues. The V gene lost 6 bases and the J gene lost 4 bases, with 12 bases spanning the gap. Per germline, CDR1 MNHEY and CDR2 SVGAGI.

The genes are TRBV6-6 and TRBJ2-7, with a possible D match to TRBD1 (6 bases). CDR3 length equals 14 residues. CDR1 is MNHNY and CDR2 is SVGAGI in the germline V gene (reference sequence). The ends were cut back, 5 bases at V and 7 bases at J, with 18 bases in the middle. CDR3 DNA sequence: TGTGCCAGCAGTCATAGTGGACAGAGGAGAGAGCAGTACTTC. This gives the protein CASSHSGQRREQYF.

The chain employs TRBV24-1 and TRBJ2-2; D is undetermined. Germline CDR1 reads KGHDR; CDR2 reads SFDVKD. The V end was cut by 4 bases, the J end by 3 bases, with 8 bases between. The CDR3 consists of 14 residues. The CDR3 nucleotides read TGTGCCACCAGTGACCCCTTATACACCGGGGAGCTGTTTTTT. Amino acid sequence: CATSDPLYTGELFF.

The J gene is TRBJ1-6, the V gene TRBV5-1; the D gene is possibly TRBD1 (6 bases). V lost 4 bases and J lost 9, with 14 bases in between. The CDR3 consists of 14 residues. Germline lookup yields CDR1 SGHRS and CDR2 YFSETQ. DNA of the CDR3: TGCGCCAGCAGCGGCGGGACAAGGGGTTCACCCCTCCACTTT. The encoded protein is CASSGGTRGSPLHF.

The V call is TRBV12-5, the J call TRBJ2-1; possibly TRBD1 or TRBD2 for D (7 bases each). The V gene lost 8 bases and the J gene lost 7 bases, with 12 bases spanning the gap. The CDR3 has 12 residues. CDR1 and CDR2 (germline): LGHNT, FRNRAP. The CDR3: CASQGGANEQFF. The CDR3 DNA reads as TGTGCTAGTCAGGGGGGGGCGAATGAGCAGTTCTTC.

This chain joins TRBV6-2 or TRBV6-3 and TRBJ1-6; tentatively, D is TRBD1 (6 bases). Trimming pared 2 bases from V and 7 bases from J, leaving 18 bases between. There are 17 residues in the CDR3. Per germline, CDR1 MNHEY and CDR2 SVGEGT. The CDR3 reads CASSYNAPTGGNSPLHF. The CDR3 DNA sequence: TGTGCCAGCAGTTACAACGCCCCGACAGGCGGCAATTCACCCCTCCACTTT.

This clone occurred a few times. The CDR3 loop reads CASSGGTVNQPQHF. Here the CDR3 DNA reads TGTGCCAGCAGTGGTGGGACGGTCAATCAGCCCCAGCATTTT. The rearrangement joins TRBV28 to TRBJ1-5; D is perhaps TRBD1 (5 bases). Per the germline V gene, CDR1 is MDHEN and CDR2 is SYDVKM. The V end lost 5 bases, the J end lost 3 bases, and 11 bases lay between the germline ends. The CDR3 is made up of 14 amino acids.

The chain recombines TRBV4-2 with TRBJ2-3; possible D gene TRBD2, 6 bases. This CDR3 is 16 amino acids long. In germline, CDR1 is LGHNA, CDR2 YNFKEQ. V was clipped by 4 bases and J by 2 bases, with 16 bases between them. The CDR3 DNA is TGTGCCAGCAGCCCGAACGGGGCGGGGCCCACAGATACGCAGTATTTT. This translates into CASSPNGAGPTDTQYF.

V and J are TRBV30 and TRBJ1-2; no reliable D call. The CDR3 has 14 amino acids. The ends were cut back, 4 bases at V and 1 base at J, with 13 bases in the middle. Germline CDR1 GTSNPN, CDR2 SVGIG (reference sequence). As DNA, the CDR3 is TGTGCCTGGAATGTGGGTCTAGTTAACTATGGCTACACCTTC. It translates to CAWNVGLVNYGYTF.

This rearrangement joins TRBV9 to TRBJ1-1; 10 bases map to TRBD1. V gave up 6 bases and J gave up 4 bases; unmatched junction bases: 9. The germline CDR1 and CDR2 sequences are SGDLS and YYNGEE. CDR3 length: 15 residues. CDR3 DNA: TGTGCCAGCAAGATGGGACAGGGGTTGGGCACTGAAGCTTTCTTT. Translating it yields CASKMGQGLGTEAFF.

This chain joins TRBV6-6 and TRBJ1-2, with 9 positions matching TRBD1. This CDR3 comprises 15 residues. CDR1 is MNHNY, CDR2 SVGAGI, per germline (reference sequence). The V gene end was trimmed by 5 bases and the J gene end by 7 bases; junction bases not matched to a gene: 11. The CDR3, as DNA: TGTGCCAGCAGTATTCTTACAGGGGGCGGCTCTGGCTACACCTTC. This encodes CASSILTGGGSGYTF.

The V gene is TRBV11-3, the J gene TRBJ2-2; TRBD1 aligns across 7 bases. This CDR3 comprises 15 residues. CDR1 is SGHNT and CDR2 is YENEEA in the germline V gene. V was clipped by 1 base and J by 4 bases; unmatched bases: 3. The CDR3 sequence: CASSLGDRATGELFF. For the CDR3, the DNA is TGTGCCAGCAGCTTAGGAGACAGGGCCACCGGGGAGCTGTTTTTT.

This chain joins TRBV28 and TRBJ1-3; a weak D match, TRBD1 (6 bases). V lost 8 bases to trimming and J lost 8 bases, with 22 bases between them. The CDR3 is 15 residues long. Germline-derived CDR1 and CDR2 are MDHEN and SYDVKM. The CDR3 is CASAQGGGRSDTIYF. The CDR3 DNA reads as TGTGCCAGCGCCCAAGGGGGAGGCCGGTCGGACACCATATATTTT.